This T cell receptor beta chain was captured by sequencing in a study of T cell repertoires in cytomegalovirus infection. Overall study: Alongside well-studied HLA-B-restricted CMV epitopes, recently identified HLA-C-restricted CMV epitopes were also used.

As concerns this clonotype: Its antigen is as yet unknown.

Deletions cut 5 bases from V and 2 bases from J, with 10 bases between. The CDR3 is 13 amino acids. Germline V gene data show CDR1 as MNHEY and CDR2 as SMNVEV (reference sequence). A single record per CDR3 protein comes from TCRdb applying MiXCR to the reads. The sample includes about 360,000 distinct CDR3 sequences, roughly a third seen only once; the top ten take approximately 12%. The clonotype originates from a human donor in good health (CMV status not recorded). Some clones in this sample may be carry-over from other donors' samples. The starting material was cultured PBMCs, obtained from culture after CMV antigen stimulation. The chain has TRBV27 and TRBJ2-7; the D is unclear. CDR3 in DNA: TGTGCCAGCAGTCCCGGCCGGGCCTACGAGCAGTACTTC. Translated, it gives CASSPGRAYEQYF.